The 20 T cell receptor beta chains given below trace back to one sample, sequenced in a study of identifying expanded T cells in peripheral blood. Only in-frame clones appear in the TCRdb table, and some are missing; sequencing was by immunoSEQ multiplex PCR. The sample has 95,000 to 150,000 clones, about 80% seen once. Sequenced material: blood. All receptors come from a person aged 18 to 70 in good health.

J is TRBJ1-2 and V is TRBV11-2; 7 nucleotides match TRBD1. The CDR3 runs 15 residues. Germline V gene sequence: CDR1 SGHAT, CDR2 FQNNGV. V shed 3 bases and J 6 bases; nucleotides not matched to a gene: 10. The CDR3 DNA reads TGTGCCAGCAGCTTGCGACAGGGACTTACGGATGGCTACACCTTC. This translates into CASSLRQGLTDGYTF.

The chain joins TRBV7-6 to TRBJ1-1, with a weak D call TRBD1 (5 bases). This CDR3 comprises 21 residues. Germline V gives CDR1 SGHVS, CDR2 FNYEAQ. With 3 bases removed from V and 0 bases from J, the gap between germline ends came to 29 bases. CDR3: CASSFYPPLLRGAPMNTEAFF. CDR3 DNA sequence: TGTGCCAGCAGCTTTTACCCCCCACTACTCCGAGGGGCTCCCATGAACACTGAAGCTTTCTTT.

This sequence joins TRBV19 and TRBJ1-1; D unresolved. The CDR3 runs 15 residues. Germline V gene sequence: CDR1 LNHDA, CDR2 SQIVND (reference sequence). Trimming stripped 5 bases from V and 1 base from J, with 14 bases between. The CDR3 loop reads CASSPRTTSNTEAFF. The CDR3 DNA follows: TGTGCCAGTAGTCCCCGGACCACCTCGAACACTGAAGCTTTCTTT.

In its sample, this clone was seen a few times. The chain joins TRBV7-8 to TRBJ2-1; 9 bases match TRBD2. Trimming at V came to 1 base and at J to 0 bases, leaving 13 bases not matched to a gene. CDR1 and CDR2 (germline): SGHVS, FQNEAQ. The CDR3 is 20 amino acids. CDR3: CASSLGLLAGASSSYNEQFF. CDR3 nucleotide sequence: TGTGCCAGCAGCTTAGGGCTCTTAGCGGGGGCCTCTAGCTCCTACAATGAGCAGTTCTTC.

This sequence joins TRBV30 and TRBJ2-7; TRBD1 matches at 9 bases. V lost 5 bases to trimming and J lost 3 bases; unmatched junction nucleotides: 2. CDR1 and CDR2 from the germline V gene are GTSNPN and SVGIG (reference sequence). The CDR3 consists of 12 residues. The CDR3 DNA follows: TGTGCCTGGGGACAGGGGCGCTACGAGCAGTACTTC. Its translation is CAWGQGRYEQYF.

This CDR3 reads CASIPGGTGGNEQFF. CDR3 coding DNA: TGTGCCAGCATCCCGGGTGGGACAGGGGGCAATGAGCAGTTCTTC. The rearrangement joins TRBV6-5 to TRBJ2-1, with 11 bases that match TRBD1. The V gene's germline CDR1 is MNHEY and CDR2 SVGAGI. The V segment lost 7 bases and the J segment 6 bases; nucleotides outside the gene matches: 8. This CDR3 comprises 15 residues.

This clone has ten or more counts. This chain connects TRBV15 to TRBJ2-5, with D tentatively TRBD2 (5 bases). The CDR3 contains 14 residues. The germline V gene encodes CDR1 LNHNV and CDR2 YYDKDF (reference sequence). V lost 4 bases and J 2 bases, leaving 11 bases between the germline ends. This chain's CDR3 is CATSIESGQETQYF. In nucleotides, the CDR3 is TGTGCCACCAGCATTGAGTCGGGGCAAGAGACCCAGTACTTC. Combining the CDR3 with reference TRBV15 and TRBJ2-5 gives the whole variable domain DAMVIQNPRYQVTQFGKPVTLSCSQTLNHNVMYWYQQKSSQAPKLLFHYYDKDFNNEADTPDNFQSRRPNTSFCFLDIRSPGLGDTAMYLCATSIESGQETQYFGPGTRLLVL.

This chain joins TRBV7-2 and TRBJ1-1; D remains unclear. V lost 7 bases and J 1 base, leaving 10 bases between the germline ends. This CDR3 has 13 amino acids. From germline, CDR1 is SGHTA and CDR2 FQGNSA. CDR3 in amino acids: CASTISTNTEAFF. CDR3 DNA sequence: TGTGCCAGCACCATAAGCACGAACACTGAAGCTTTCTTT.

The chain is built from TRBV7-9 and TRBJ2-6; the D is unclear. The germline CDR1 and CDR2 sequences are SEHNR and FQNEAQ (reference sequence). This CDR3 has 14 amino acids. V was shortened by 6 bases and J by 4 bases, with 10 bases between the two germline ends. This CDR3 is CASRYGSGANVLTF. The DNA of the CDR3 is TGTGCCAGCAGATACGGATCGGGGGCCAACGTCCTGACTTTC.

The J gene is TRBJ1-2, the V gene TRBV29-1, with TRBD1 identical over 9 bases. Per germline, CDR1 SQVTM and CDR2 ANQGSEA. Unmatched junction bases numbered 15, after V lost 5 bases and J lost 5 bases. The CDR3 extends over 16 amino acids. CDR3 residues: CSVSGQGLSWAYGYTF. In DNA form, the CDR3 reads TGCAGCGTTTCCGGACAGGGGCTGAGTTGGGCTTATGGCTACACCTTC.

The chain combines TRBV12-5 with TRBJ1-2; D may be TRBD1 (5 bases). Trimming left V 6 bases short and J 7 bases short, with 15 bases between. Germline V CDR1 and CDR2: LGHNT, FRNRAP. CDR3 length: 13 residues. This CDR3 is CASGRGLGSGYTF. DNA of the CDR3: TGTGCTAGTGGCCGGGGACTGGGGAGTGGCTACACCTTC.

The CDR3 is CASSGSYSNQPQHF. CDR3 nucleotides: TGTGCCAGCAGTGGGTCATATAGCAATCAGCCCCAGCATTTT. The V and J genes are TRBV6-1 and TRBJ1-5, with D uncertain. The ends were cut back, 4 bases at V and 0 bases at J, with 7 bases in the middle. CDR1 is MNHNS and CDR2 is SASEGT in the germline V gene. The CDR3 runs to 14 residues.

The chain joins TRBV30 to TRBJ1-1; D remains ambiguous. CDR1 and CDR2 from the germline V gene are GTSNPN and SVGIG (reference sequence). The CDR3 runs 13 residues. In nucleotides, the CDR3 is TGTGGGGTAGGGCGGCAGCAAAACACTGAAGCTTTCTTT. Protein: CGVGRQQNTEAFF.

The CDR3 protein is CASSLTSNMNTEAFF. The CDR3 DNA reads as TGTGCCAGCAGTCTAACTTCAAACATGAACACTGAAGCTTTCTTT. The chain links TRBV27 to TRBJ1-1; D gene ambiguous. The CDR3 consists of 15 residues. V shed 5 bases and J shed 0 bases, with 13 bases lying between them. Germline CDR1 MNHEY, CDR2 SMNVEV (reference sequence).

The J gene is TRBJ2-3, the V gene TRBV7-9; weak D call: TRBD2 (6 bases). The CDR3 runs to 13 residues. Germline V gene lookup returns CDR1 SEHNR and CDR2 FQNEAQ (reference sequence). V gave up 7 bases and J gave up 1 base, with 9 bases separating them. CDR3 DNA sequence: TGTGCCAGCAATTGGGGGGGCACAGATACGCAGTATTTT. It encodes CASNWGGTDTQYF.

The CDR3 DNA reads TGTGCCAGCAGCGCCCGGGACAGCAATCAGCCCCAGCATTTT. This encodes CASSARDSNQPQHF. The chain couples TRBV11-2 to TRBJ1-5, with a tentative D call TRBD1 (5 bases). V lost 5 bases and J 1 base, leaving 9 bases between the germline ends. From germline, CDR1 is SGHAT and CDR2 FQNNGV. The CDR3 sequence is 14 residues long. Looking up the rest from reference TRBV11-2 and TRBJ1-5 gives the full variable domain: EAGVAQSPRYKIIEKRQSVAFWCNPISGHATLYWYQQILGQGPKLLIQFQNNGVVDDSQLPKDRFSAERLKGVDSTLKIQPAKLEDSAVYLCASSARDSNQPQHFGDGTRLSIL.

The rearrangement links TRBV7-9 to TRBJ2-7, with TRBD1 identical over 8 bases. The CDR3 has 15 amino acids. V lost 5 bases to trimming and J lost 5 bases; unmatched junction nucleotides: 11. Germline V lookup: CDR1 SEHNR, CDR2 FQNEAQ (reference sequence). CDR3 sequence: CASSPRDRGLHEQYF. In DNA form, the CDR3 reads TGTGCCAGCAGCCCCCGAGACAGGGGTCTTCACGAGCAGTACTTC. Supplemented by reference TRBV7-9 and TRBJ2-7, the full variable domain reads DTGVSQNPRHKITKRGQNVTFRCDPISEHNRLYWYRQTLGQGPEFLTYFQNEAQLEKSRLLSDRFSAERPKGSFSTLEIQRTEQGDSAMYLCASSPRDRGLHEQYFGPGTRLTVT.

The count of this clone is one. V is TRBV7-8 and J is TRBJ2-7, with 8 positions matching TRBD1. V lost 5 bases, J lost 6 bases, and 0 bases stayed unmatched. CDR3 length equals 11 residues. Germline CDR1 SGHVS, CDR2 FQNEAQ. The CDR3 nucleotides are TGTGCCAGCAGCCAGGGGGCCGAGCAGTACTTC. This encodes CASSQGAEQYF.

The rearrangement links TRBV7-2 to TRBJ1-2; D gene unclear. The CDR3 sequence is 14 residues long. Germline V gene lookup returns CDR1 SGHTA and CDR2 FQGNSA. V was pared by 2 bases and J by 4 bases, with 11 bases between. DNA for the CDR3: TGTGCCAGCAGCTTAACGGGGTGGCTCTATGGCTACACCTTC. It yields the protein CASSLTGWLYGYTF.

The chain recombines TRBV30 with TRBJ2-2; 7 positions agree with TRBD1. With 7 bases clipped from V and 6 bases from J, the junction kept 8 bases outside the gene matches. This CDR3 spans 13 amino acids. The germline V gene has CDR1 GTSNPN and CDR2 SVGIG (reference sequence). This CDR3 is CASVTGVAGELFF. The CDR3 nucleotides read TGTGCCTCAGTAACAGGGGTCGCCGGGGAGCTGTTTTTT.